This T cell receptor beta chain was observed in a study of shared clonotypes between healthy human individuals. About the study: Aged 18 to 49, the donors were a couple of women and a few men. The plates for each donor numbered three CD4 naive, three CD4 memory, two CD8 naive and one CD8 memory.

All of the donors resided in Nashville, Tennessee, and each was a Caucasian adult. Remarks on this clone: What it recognizes is unknown.

General study points: The generation probabilities recorded for non-shared clonotypes fell below those of clonotypes shared by all four donors.

After removal of 3 bases from V and 5 bases from J, the junction contained 11 bases not matched to a gene. Looked up from germline, CDR1 is SGHAT and CDR2 is FQNNGV. The CDR3 length is 16 residues. The table came from immunoSEQ multiplex PCR; TCRdb's copy has only in-frame clones and leaves some out. The table has approximately 640,000 clones, 90% seen once. What was sequenced was memory CD8+ T cells from PBMCs. Sample subset: CD45RO+ cells pooled with CCR7-negative TemRA cells. The TCR comes from a man younger than 30 in good health. Some clones in this sample may be carry-over from other donors' samples. The chain combines TRBV11-2 with TRBJ2-7, with 9 bases matching TRBD1. In nucleotides, the CDR3 is TGTGCCAGCAGCTTCTTGCCAGACAGGGGGTGGGACGAGCAGTACTTC. It is translated as CASSFLPDRGWDEQYF.